Presented here are 2 T cell receptor beta chains from one specimen sequenced in a study of cytomegalovirus exposure and HLA in healthy donors (dated by TCRdb to about 2017). Library creation used the immunoSEQ multiplex PCR assay. For the multiplex PCR, a mixture combining 60 forward primers for TCR Vbeta segments and 13 reverse primers for TCR Jbeta segments was used. The clones in this table, taken by TCRdb from immuneACCESS, are in-frame only. Not every clone is retained; where verified, under half of the shortfall comes from an unresolved V gene, and the cause of the rest is unknown. This sample comprises around 99,000 clones, roughly 70% of them detected only once. Jointly, the top ten make up roughly 15% of the sample. Sequenced: PBMCs. These TCRs come from a woman aged 40-49 years in good health and CMV-seropositive.

V and J are TRBV18 and TRBJ2-3, with a tentative D call TRBD2 (6 bases). V lost 3 bases to trimming and J lost 0 bases, with 10 bases between them. This CDR3 spans 15 amino acids. The germline CDR1 and CDR2 sequences are KGHSH and LQKENI. The CDR3 nucleotides are TGTGCCAGCTCACCGGGAGGTTCTAGCACAGATACGCAGTATTTT. Translation: CASSPGGSSTDTQYF.

The V gene is TRBV9, the J gene TRBJ2-1; D is undetermined. Germline CDR1 SGDLS, CDR2 YYNGEE. The CDR3 contains 12 residues. V lost 4 bases and J 5 bases, leaving 7 bases between the germline ends. This chain's CDR3 is CASSPVDNEQFF. In DNA, the CDR3 is TGTGCCAGCAGCCCTGTTGACAATGAGCAGTTCTTC.